These 4 T cell receptor beta chains share one sample of origin, sequenced in a study of glioma-infiltrating T cells after dendritic cell vaccination. Repertoires were generated with immunoSEQ multiplex PCR, while TCRdb's copy carries only in-frame clones and drops some. Altogether tens of thousands of clones are present, 85% being singletons, with the ten largest covering 8.5%. Time point in this sample: after dendritic cell vaccination, including at tumor progression/relapse. The sequencing here drew on blood, taken after dendritic cell vaccination. The source is a human donor with glioblastoma.

The V call is TRBV5-4, the J call TRBJ1-4; TRBD1 matches 10 bases. With V trimmed by 5 bases and J by 7 bases, 5 bases remained unmatched. The CDR3 spans 14 residues. Germline lookup yields CDR1 SGHNT and CDR2 YYREEE (reference sequence). The DNA of the CDR3 is TGTGCCAGCAGTTACGGGACAGGGGTTGAAAAACTGTTTTTT. Translated: CASSYGTGVEKLFF.

V is TRBV15 and J is TRBJ2-3, with a tentative D call TRBD1 (6 bases). Per the germline V gene, CDR1 is LNHNV and CDR2 is YYDKDF (reference sequence). V lost 6 bases and J 2 bases, leaving 12 bases between the germline ends. This CDR3 contains 14 residues. Written as DNA, the CDR3 is TGTGCCACCAGTTCTAGACAGGCCACAGATACGCAGTATTTT. Its translation: CATSSRQATDTQYF.

This rearrangement joins TRBV13 to TRBJ1-2; D is unclear. Germline V gene data show CDR1 as PRHDT and CDR2 as FYEKMQ (reference sequence). V was trimmed by 2 bases and J by 1 base, leaving 11 bases between them. CDR3 length: 15 amino acids. CDR3 in amino acids: CASSLRRGFNYGYTF. The CDR3 DNA is TGTGCCAGCAGCTTACGCAGAGGATTTAACTATGGCTACACCTTC.

The V gene is TRBV5-1, the J gene TRBJ2-7, with unresolved D. CDR3 size: 11 residues. Germline CDR1 reads SGHRS; CDR2 reads YFSETQ. V lost 4 bases and J lost 4, with 6 bases in between. The DNA for the CDR3 is TGCGCCAGCAGCCACGGGTACGAGCAGTACTTC. Translation gives CASSHGYEQYF.